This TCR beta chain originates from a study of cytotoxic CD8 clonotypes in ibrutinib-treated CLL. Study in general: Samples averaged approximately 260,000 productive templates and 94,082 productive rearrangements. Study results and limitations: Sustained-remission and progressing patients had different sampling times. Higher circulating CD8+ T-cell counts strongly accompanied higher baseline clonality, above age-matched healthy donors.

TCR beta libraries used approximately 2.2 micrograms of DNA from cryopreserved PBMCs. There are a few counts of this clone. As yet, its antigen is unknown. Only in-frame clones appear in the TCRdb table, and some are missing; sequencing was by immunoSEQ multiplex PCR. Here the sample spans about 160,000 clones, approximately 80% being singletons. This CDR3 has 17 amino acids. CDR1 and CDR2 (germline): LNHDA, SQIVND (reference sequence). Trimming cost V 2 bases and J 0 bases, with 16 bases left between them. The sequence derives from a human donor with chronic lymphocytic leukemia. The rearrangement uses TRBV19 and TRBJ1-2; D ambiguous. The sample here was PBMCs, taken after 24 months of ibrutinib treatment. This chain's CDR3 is CASSIFPRTLTNYGYTF. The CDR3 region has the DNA TGTGCCAGTAGTATATTTCCCCGGACCCTAACTAACTATGGCTACACCTTC.